The 23 T cell receptor beta chains in this list originate from one sample, sequenced in a study of tumor-infiltrating lymphocytes in oesophageal squamous cell carcinoma. TCRdb passed the PCR reads through MiXCR, listing each CDR3 protein once. Among 23,000 or so distinct CDR3 sequences listed, about 40% were seen once. Sequences were obtained from esophageal tumor tissue. All receptors come from a male donor with esophageal squamous cell carcinoma.

The V call is TRBV7-8, the J call TRBJ2-3; D unresolved. Looked up from germline, CDR1 is SGHVS and CDR2 is FQNEAQ. This CDR3 has 13 residues. V was clipped by 1 base and J by 6 bases, with 8 bases between them. CDR3 amino acids: CASSLVLWDTQYF. DNA for the CDR3: TGTGCCAGCAGCTTAGTCCTCTGGGATACGCAGTATTTT.

This clonotype was counted at least ten times. This chain uses TRBV4-2 with TRBJ2-4; 8 bases map to TRBD1. V shed 0 bases, J shed 7 bases, and the junction held 11 bases outside the gene matches. Germline V gene data show CDR1 as LGHNA and CDR2 as YNFKEQ. This CDR3 contains 17 residues. For the CDR3, the DNA is TGTGCCAGCAGCCAAGATCTCGGACAGGGTGAGAGGAACATTCAGTACTTC. Translating gives CASSQDLGQGERNIQYF.

This clonotype is medium-sized within its sample. This rearrangement joins TRBV11-2 to TRBJ2-3, with 8 bases lining up with TRBD1. V was pared by 4 bases and J by 4 bases, with 10 bases of the junction left unmatched. Germline assignment: CDR1 SGHAT and CDR2 FQNNGV. CDR3 length: 16 residues. CDR3 sequence: CASSSQGANSADTQYF. The DNA of the CDR3 is TGTGCCAGCAGCTCGCAGGGGGCGAATTCTGCAGATACGCAGTATTTT.

This clonotype was seen repeatedly, ten times or more. A much larger clone lies one base from this, so it may be a read error. The chain recombines TRBV12-3 or TRBV12-4 with TRBJ2-7, with TRBD1 as a possible D gene (6 bases). This CDR3 spans 16 amino acids. V lost 3 bases and J lost 7, with 22 bases in between. This CDR3 reads CASSFPGAGSYNEQYF. The CDR3, as DNA: TGTGCCAGCAGTTTCCCAGGGGCAGGATCCTACAATGAGCAGTACTTC.

This sequence joins TRBV7-6 and TRBJ2-1, with 13 bases identical to TRBD2. The CDR3 covers 15 residues. Looked up from germline, CDR1 is SGHVS and CDR2 is FNYEAQ. The trim removed 5 bases at V and 7 bases at J, leaving 5 bases unmatched. The CDR3 DNA follows: TGTGCCAGCAGCGAACTAGCGGGAGGGCTGAATGAGCAGTTCTTC. Its protein is CASSELAGGLNEQFF.

This clonotype is medium-sized (0.01 to 0.1%) within its sample. This chain connects TRBV6-1 to TRBJ2-1; tentative D call: TRBD1 (6 bases). CDR1 is MNHNS, CDR2 SASEGT, per germline. The CDR3 has 13 amino acids. The V end lost 7 bases, the J end lost 6 bases, and 13 bases lay between the germline ends. The CDR3 is CASTAGEANEQFF. The CDR3 nucleotides read TGTGCCAGCACGGCAGGGGAAGCCAATGAGCAGTTCTTC.

The V gene is TRBV11-2, the J gene TRBJ2-1; 14 positions match TRBD2. Gene TRBJ2-7 matches the end of the DNA better, so the J call may be wrong. Germline V gene sequence: CDR1 SGHAT, CDR2 FQNNGV. The CDR3 has 17 amino acids. CDR3 sequence (DNA): TGTGCCAGCAGCTTATCCGGGACTAGCGGGGGCCACTACGAGCAGTACTTC. Protein product: CASSLSGTSGGHYEQYF.

This clonotype was seen repeatedly, ten times or more. The J gene is TRBJ2-5, the V gene TRBV24-1, with 15 bases aligning to TRBD2. V was pared by 3 bases and J by 6 bases, with 7 bases of the junction left unmatched. The germline V gene has CDR1 KGHDR and CDR2 SFDVKD. This CDR3 has 17 residues. As DNA, the CDR3 is TGTGCCACCAGTGATCCGGGACTAGCGGGAGGTGGGAAGACCCAGTACTTC. This encodes CATSDPGLAGGGKTQYF.

The V and J genes are TRBV9 and TRBJ2-1, with D perhaps matching TRBD2 (5 bases). The germline V gene has CDR1 SGDLS and CDR2 YYNGEE. V lost 3 bases and J lost 8, with 15 bases in between. There are 14 residues in the CDR3. CDR3 nucleotide sequence: TGTGCCAGCAGCGCCCCTACTAGGAACGATGAGCAGTTCTTC. Its protein product is CASSAPTRNDEQFF.

Many counts were recorded for this clonotype. This chain links TRBV15 with TRBJ2-7; unclear D gene. Germline CDR1 LNHNV, CDR2 YYDKDF (reference sequence). V lost 0 bases, J lost 0 bases, and 9 bases lay in between. The CDR3 contains 15 residues. The CDR3 sequence: CATSRDVSSSYEQYF. CDR3 in DNA: TGTGCCACCAGCAGAGATGTAAGCAGCTCCTACGAGCAGTACTTC.

The CDR3 here is CAISAIREEGYEQYF. In DNA, the CDR3 is TGTGCCATCAGTGCAATCCGGGAGGAGGGATACGAGCAGTACTTC. The chain couples TRBV10-3 to TRBJ2-1, with 7 bases lining up with TRBD2. The end of the DNA fits TRBJ2-7 better, so the J call may be wrong. This CDR3 contains 15 residues. CDR1 ENHRY and CDR2 SYGVKD come from the germline V gene.

In the case of this clonotype: Its ends do not fully match the called genes, so a read error is possible. The rearrangement links TRBV7-3 to TRBJ2-5, with D hard to call. The germline gives CDR1 SGHTA, CDR2 FQGTGA. The CDR3 runs 17 residues. The CDR3 nucleotides are TGTGCCAGCAGCCCTAGTTCCCTCCGACTGAGTAGTTCACCCCTCCACTTC. Translated, it gives CASSPSSLRLSSSPLHF.

This clonotype was seen only a few times. At one boundary the junction diverges from the germline segment, which might be a read error. This rearrangement joins TRBV7-8 to TRBJ2-6; TRBD2 aligns across 7 bases. This CDR3 has 16 amino acids. The germline V gene encodes CDR1 SGHVS and CDR2 FQNEAQ. Written as DNA, the CDR3 is TGTGCCAGCAGCTTAGAGCTCGGGAGGAGTGGCTACACCTTTCGGTTC. It codes for CASSLELGRSGYTFRF.

The chain joins TRBV6-1 to TRBJ2-7, with D maybe TRBD2 (5 bases). The DNA matches TRBJ2-1 better at its end, which makes the J call doubtful. Germline V lookup: CDR1 MNHNS, CDR2 SASEGT. This CDR3 is built from 12 residues. The CDR3 loop is CASRLDTNEQFF. Written as DNA, the CDR3 is TGTGCCAGCAGACTAGACACTAATGAGCAGTTCTTC.

Points on this clonotype: This is likely a read error, given that the CDR3 carries no conserved phenylalanine or tryptophan at its end. The limits of the CDR3 on the DNA are not certain, so only TCRdb's listed CDR3 is given. The genes are TRBV11-2 and TRBJ2-3; the table gives TRBD1 as D, unverified against the DNA. Germline V lookup: CDR1 SGHAT, CDR2 FQNNGV. A total of 17 residues make up the CDR3, ends included. CDR3 protein: CASSSRDSSYNEQFFGS.

This clonotype was recorded at least ten times. This chain joins TRBV5-1 and TRBJ2-1; 12 bases agree with TRBD2. The CDR3 contains 16 residues. V dropped 4 bases and J dropped 7; count of bases not matched to a gene: 9. From germline, CDR1 is SGHRS and CDR2 YFSETQ. CDR3 sequence reads: CASSPPGLAGKNEQFF. The CDR3, as DNA: TGCGCCAGCAGCCCCCCGGGACTAGCGGGTAAGAATGAGCAGTTCTTC.

Comment on this clonotype: Lacking the conserved final phenylalanine or tryptophan, this CDR3 likely reflects a read error. It is unclear where the CDR3 begins or ends on the DNA, so no DNA is shown, and the CDR3 is as TCRdb lists it. The V call is TRBV7-2, the J call TRBJ2-5; the table's D call of TRBD1 was not tested on the DNA. The V gene's germline CDR1 is SGHTA and CDR2 FQGNSA. The CDR3 totals 15 residues, both ends included. CDR3 sequence: CATKAGIYNEQFLGS.

This clonotype was found once. The final CDR3 position lacks the conserved phenylalanine or tryptophan, pointing to a likely read error. The limits of the CDR3 on the DNA are not certain, so only TCRdb's listed CDR3 is given. This chain joins TRBV28 and TRBJ2-7; the D segment call TRBD2 is taken from the table without a DNA check. Germline CDR1 and CDR2: MDHEN and SYDVKM. The CDR3 spans 19 residues, counting both ends. This CDR3 is CASSFASGRGFNYGYTFGS.

This clonotype was counted only a few times. This chain links TRBV5-6 with TRBJ2-4; D not certain. V lost 0 bases and J lost 0, with 10 bases in between. Germline CDR1 is SGHDT and CDR2 is YYEEEE. The CDR3 extends over 16 amino acids. CDR3 amino acids: CASSLGSQIAKNIQYF. CDR3 nucleotides: TGTGCCAGCAGCTTGGGGTCTCAGATAGCCAAAAACATTCAGTACTTC.

This clonotype was seen just once. The conserved final phenylalanine or tryptophan is absent from the CDR3, which likely points to a read error. Because the CDR3's place on the DNA is in doubt, the DNA is left out and the CDR3 is given as listed by TCRdb. The chain is built from TRBV7-9 and TRBJ2-6; the tabulated D call, TRBD2, remains unverified against the DNA. The CDR3 spans 8 amino acids, including both terminal residues. The V gene's germline CDR1 is SEHNR and CDR2 FQNEAQ (reference sequence). The CDR3 here is CASSLDFG.

This clonotype was seen only a few times. The chain has TRBV2 and TRBJ1-6, with a possible D match to TRBD1 (6 bases). V lost 5 bases and J lost 7, with 12 bases in between. This CDR3 is built from 14 residues. Germline CDR1 SNHLY, CDR2 FYNNEI. The CDR3 region has the DNA TGTGCCAGCAGTCGGACAGATAAGAATTCACCCCTCCACTTT. It encodes CASSRTDKNSPLHF.

The CDR3 coding sequence is TGTGCCAGCAGTGATAGGGACAGCAGAAGCACAGATACGCAGTATTTT. Its translation: CASSDRDSRSTDTQYF. This rearrangement joins TRBV6-5 to TRBJ2-3; TRBD1 matches at 7 bases. Trimming at V came to 5 bases and at J to 0 bases, leaving 8 bases not matched to a gene. This CDR3 is 16 amino acids long. Germline CDR1 and CDR2: MNHEY and SVGAGI.

The table lists this clonotype with many counts. The chain joins TRBV5-1 to TRBJ2-1, with a weak D call TRBD2 (6 bases). Germline V gene data show CDR1 as SGHRS and CDR2 as YFSETQ. V lost 0 bases to trimming and J lost 0 bases, with 7 bases between them. This CDR3 has 15 residues. The CDR3 bases are TGCGCCAGCAGCTTGGTGGGGGGCTCCTACAATGAGCAGTTCTTC. Translated, it gives CASSLVGGSYNEQFF.